The 20 T cell receptor beta chains below were found in one sample sequenced in a study of beta chain features in type 1 diabetes. Overall study results and limits: Shorter TCRB CDR3s, moderately but significantly so, marked every one of the four CD4+ subsets in Type 1 diabetes patients.

These TCRs' antigens remain unknown. The entirety of the isolated RNA underwent reverse transcription, so expressed TCRB transcripts were sequenced. The repertoire was sequenced with immunoSEQ multiplex PCR; TCRdb's copy has only in-frame clones and lacks some. The sample shows 200,000 to 300,000 clones, over 20% of them seen only once. Sequences were obtained from naive CD4+ T cells from blood. The source of these receptors is a woman aged 35 to 49 with type 1 diabetes.

This clone was observed a handful of times. V usage is TRBV4-1 and J usage is TRBJ2-5; no firm D call. CDR3 length equals 14 residues. Germline lookup yields CDR1 MGHRA and CDR2 YSYEKL. Trimming left V 2 bases short and J 5 bases short, with 12 bases between. The CDR3 bases are TGCGCCAGCAGCCAACAACAGACGACGGAGACCCAGTACTTC. This sequence encodes CASSQQQTTETQYF.

This clone was seen a handful of times. The rearrangement links TRBV7-9 to TRBJ1-2; a possible D gene is TRBD1 (5 bases). In germline, CDR1 is SEHNR, CDR2 FQNEAQ (reference sequence). The CDR3 extends over 15 amino acids. The V end was cut by 5 bases, the J end by 8 bases, with 21 bases between. CDR3 amino acids: CASSPGGENLMGYTF. CDR3 in DNA: TGTGCCAGCAGCCCGGGAGGGGAGAACCTCATGGGCTACACCTTC.

The chain couples TRBV5-1 to TRBJ1-2; D unresolved. The CDR3 extends over 13 amino acids. Trimming left V 3 bases short and J 6 bases short, with 12 bases between. Germline values: CDR1 SGHRS, CDR2 YFSETQ. In nucleotides, the CDR3 is TGCGCCAGCAGCTCCGGGTCCCGGAATGGCTACACCTTC. Translation gives CASSSGSRNGYTF.

This clone was counted only a few times. V and J are TRBV30 and TRBJ2-3; 9 nucleotides match TRBD2. V was pared by 3 bases and J by 3 bases, with 7 bases of the junction left unmatched. Per the germline V gene, CDR1 is GTSNPN and CDR2 is SVGIG (reference sequence). The length of the CDR3 is 15 residues. DNA of the CDR3: TGTGCCTGGAGCAAAGCGGGAGGAGGGACAGATACGCAGTATTTT. Translated: CAWSKAGGGTDTQYF.

There are a few counts of this clone. The chain joins TRBV14 to TRBJ1-1; a weak D match, TRBD1 (5 bases). Germline V CDR1 and CDR2: SGHDN, FVKESK. This CDR3 has 11 residues. V was shortened by 2 bases and J by 11 bases, with 9 bases between the two germline ends. This chain's CDR3 is CASSQSGNAFF. CDR3 sequence (DNA): TGTGCCAGCAGCCAATCAGGGAACGCTTTCTTT.

V and J are TRBV9 and TRBJ2-1; a possible D gene is TRBD1 (6 bases). V dropped 4 bases and J dropped 6 bases, with 17 bases sitting between them. Germline V CDR1 and CDR2: SGDLS, YYNGEE. The CDR3 length is 15 residues. The CDR3 DNA reads TGTGCCAGCAGCACACAGGGCGTTGGGTTCAATGAGCAGTTCTTC. Amino acid sequence: CASSTQGVGFNEQFF. The complete variable domain, with remaining parts taken from reference TRBV9 and TRBJ2-1, reads DSGVTQTPKHLITATGQRVTLRCSPRSGDLSVYWYQQSLDQGLQFLIQYYNGEERAKGNILERFSAQQFPDLHSELNLSSLELGDSALYFCASSTQGVGFNEQFFGPGTRLTVL.

The chain uses TRBV11-1 and TRBJ1-1; D not certain. This CDR3 has 14 amino acids. Trimming stripped 1 base from V and 4 bases from J, with 10 bases between. CDR1 and CDR2 (germline): SGHAT, FQDESV (reference sequence). The CDR3: CASSLDTATTEAFF. The CDR3 region has the DNA TGTGCCAGCAGCTTAGACACAGCCACCACTGAAGCTTTCTTT.

The chain employs TRBV5-1 and TRBJ2-6; possible D gene TRBD1, 5 bases. Germline CDR1 SGHRS, CDR2 YFSETQ. The CDR3 length is 20 residues. Trimming stripped 2 bases from V and 0 bases from J, with 21 bases between. The CDR3 sequence is CASSFSEVQGASSGANVLTF. The CDR3, as DNA: TGCGCCAGCAGCTTCTCCGAGGTTCAGGGTGCTAGCTCTGGGGCCAACGTCCTGACTTTC.

The sample holds a few counts of this clone. V gene TRBV13 combines with J gene TRBJ2-1; D not resolved. This CDR3 is built from 12 residues. The germline V gene has CDR1 PRHDT and CDR2 FYEKMQ (reference sequence). Trimming left V 2 bases short and J 7 bases short, with 6 bases between. The CDR3 region is CASSLFQNEQFF. In DNA form, the CDR3 reads TGTGCCAGCAGCTTATTCCAGAATGAGCAGTTCTTC.

This clone has just a few counts. This sequence joins TRBV28 and TRBJ1-4; D possibly corresponds to TRBD1 (6 bases). The CDR3 spans 14 residues. Germline V lookup: CDR1 MDHEN, CDR2 SYDVKM. V was clipped by 6 bases and J by 7 bases, with 15 bases between them. The CDR3 sequence: CASRDSTGGEKLFF. Here the CDR3 DNA reads TGTGCCAGCAGGGACAGTACTGGGGGTGAAAAACTGTTTTTT.

CDR3 DNA sequence: TGTGCCAGCAGTGAACATACGTTGGAACAGGCCTATGGCTACACCTTC. Its protein product is CASSEHTLEQAYGYTF. V and J are TRBV25-1 and TRBJ1-2; D is perhaps TRBD1 (5 bases). The CDR3 consists of 16 residues. Between the trimmed V and J ends, which lost 2 bases and 4 bases, there was a span of 17 bases. Germline V gives CDR1 MGHDK, CDR2 SYGVNS.

This chain joins TRBV27 and TRBJ1-5, with 9 positions matching TRBD1. CDR1 is MNHEY and CDR2 is SMNVEV in the germline V gene (reference sequence). The CDR3 is made up of 16 amino acids. With V trimmed by 5 bases and J by 3 bases, 8 bases remained unmatched. The CDR3 coding sequence is TGTGCCAGCAGTGCCCGGGGACAGGGAAACAATCAGCCCCAGCATTTT. Translation: CASSARGQGNNQPQHF.

This chain connects TRBV5-4 to TRBJ2-1; 7 bases map to TRBD1. The CDR3 extends over 15 amino acids. Germline lookup yields CDR1 SGHNT and CDR2 YYREEE (reference sequence). V dropped 0 bases and J dropped 4; count of bases not matched to a gene: 4. CDR3 nucleotides: TGTGCCAGCAGCTTGGCCTGGGACAGTTACAATGAGCAGTTCTTC. It translates to CASSLAWDSYNEQFF.

A word on this clone: Other DNA sequences from this sample encode an identical CDR3 as well. This chain joins TRBV18 and TRBJ2-5; the D is unclear. The CDR3 has 11 residues. Trimming cost V 3 bases and J 5 bases, with 4 bases left between them. CDR1 is KGHSH and CDR2 is LQKENI in the germline V gene. The CDR3 loop is CASSPGETQYF. CDR3 DNA: TGTGCCAGCTCACCCGGGGAGACCCAGTACTTC. The full variable domain, completed using reference TRBV18 and TRBJ2-5, is NAGVMQNPRHLVRRRGQEARLRCSPMKGHSHVYWYRQLPEEGLKFMVYLQKENIIDESGMPKERFSAEFPKEGPSILRIQQVVRGDSAAYFCASSPGETQYFGPGTRLLVL.

The chain links TRBV5-4 to TRBJ2-5; D is possibly TRBD2 (5 bases). This CDR3 has 14 residues. CDR1 SGHNT and CDR2 YYREEE come from the germline V gene (reference sequence). V was trimmed by 4 bases and J by 5 bases, leaving 15 bases between them. CDR3 nucleotide sequence: TGTGCCAGCAGCCCTGGGAACCGAGGGGAGACCCAGTACTTC. Encoded protein: CASSPGNRGETQYF.

As concerns this clone: The sample carries other DNA sequences with the same CDR3. The chain uses TRBV29-1 and TRBJ1-4; 8 bases are a match to TRBD1. Germline V lookup: CDR1 SQVTM, CDR2 ANQGSEA. The CDR3 has 13 residues. J lost 5 bases, V lost 4 bases, and 3 bases had no gene match. CDR3 DNA: TGCAGCGTTGCCGGGACAGGAAATGAAAAACTGTTTTTT. This codes for CSVAGTGNEKLFF.

The CDR3 region is CASGQGMGSYEQYF. The CDR3 nucleotides read TGCGCCAGCGGACAGGGAATGGGCTCCTACGAGCAGTACTTC. The chain has TRBV5-1 and TRBJ2-7; 8 bases agree with TRBD1. The V gene's germline CDR1 is SGHRS and CDR2 YFSETQ. The CDR3 totals 14 residues. The ends lost 7 bases at V and 0 bases at J; junction bases unmatched: 6.

The chain uses TRBV10-3 and TRBJ2-1, with 15 bases matching TRBD2. The V segment lost 6 bases and the J segment 2 bases; nucleotides outside the gene matches: 8. The CDR3 contains 18 residues. CDR1 and CDR2 (germline): ENHRY, SYGVKD. CDR3: CAISAGLAGGLAYNEQFF. CDR3 DNA sequence: TGTGCCATCAGCGCGGGACTAGCGGGAGGTCTGGCCTACAATGAGCAGTTCTTC.

The V call is TRBV18, the J call TRBJ2-5; 11 bases are a match to TRBD2. Germline V gives CDR1 KGHSH, CDR2 LQKENI. The CDR3 totals 15 residues. V lost 3 bases and J lost 5; bases outside the gene matches: 5. CDR3 in DNA: TGTGCCAGCTCACCGACTAGCGGGATCCCCGAGACCCAGTACTTC. Protein product: CASSPTSGIPETQYF.

The chain has TRBV18 and TRBJ1-5; no clear D gene. Trimming removed 2 bases from V and 5 bases from J, with 13 bases in between. CDR1 is KGHSH and CDR2 is LQKENI in the germline V gene. This CDR3 contains 15 residues. Here the CDR3 DNA reads TGTGCCAGCTCACCAGCAGGCCTCAGGCATCAGCCCCAGCATTTT. It translates to CASSPAGLRHQPQHF.